Shown below are 14 T cell receptor beta chains from a single sample sequenced in a study of CD8 T cells in Susac syndrome. Random hexamers primed reverse transcription of about 0.5 to 1 ug RNA. TCRdb re-called the immunoSEQ multiplex PCR reads through MiXCR, storing one row per CDR3 protein. The table has some 200,000 distinct CDR3 sequences, around 95% seen once. The sample comprised CD4+ T cells from PBMCs. These receptors came from a human donor with Susac syndrome.

This clonotype was seen a single time. The J gene is TRBJ2-3, the V gene TRBV10-3; no firm D call. Germline-derived CDR1 and CDR2 are ENHRY and SYGVKD. The CDR3 runs to 13 residues. The V end was cut by 4 bases, the J end by 2 bases, with 7 bases between. The DNA for the CDR3 is TGTGCCATCAGTGGGGATTCCACAGATACGCAGTATTTT. Translation: CAISGDSTDTQYF.

This chain links TRBV20-1 with TRBJ2-3; 8 nucleotides match TRBD1. The germline V gene encodes CDR1 DFQATT and CDR2 SNEGSKA (reference sequence). CDR3 size: 17 residues. With V trimmed by 1 base and J by 2 bases, 11 bases remained unmatched. As DNA, the CDR3 is TGCAGTGCTAGAGCCCTAAGTAGGGACAGGTTCACAGATACGCAGTATTTT. Translated: CSARALSRDRFTDTQYF.

The rearrangement links TRBV14 to TRBJ1-2; D is uncertain. The CDR3 spans 14 residues. V was cut by 0 bases and J by 4 bases, with 9 bases left in between. Germline V CDR1 and CDR2: SGHDN, FVKESK. CDR3 sequence (DNA): TGTGCCAGCAGCCAAGATCTGCATGGCTATGGCTACACCTTC. As protein: CASSQDLHGYGYTF.

This sequence joins TRBV30 and TRBJ1-4; D gene unclear. The CDR3 loop spans 14 amino acids. V lost 5 bases, J lost 3 bases, and 13 bases lay in between. From germline, CDR1 is GTSNPN and CDR2 SVGIG (reference sequence). CDR3 sequence reads: CAWAKGRSNEKLFF. CDR3 sequence (DNA): TGTGCCTGGGCGAAGGGCAGATCTAATGAAAAACTGTTTTTT. Drawing the rest from reference TRBV30 and TRBJ1-4, the complete variable domain is SQTIHQWPATLVQPVGSPLSLECTVEGTSNPNLYWYRQAAGRGLQLLFYSVGIGQISSEVPQNLSASRPQDRQFILSSKKLLLSDSGFYLCAWAKGRSNEKLFFGSGTQLSVL.

This clonotype has a handful of counts. V gene TRBV7-2 combines with J gene TRBJ1-2, with D perhaps matching TRBD1 (6 bases). Between the trimmed V and J ends, which lost 5 bases and 4 bases, there was a span of 8 bases. Germline assignment: CDR1 SGHTA and CDR2 FQGNSA. CDR3 length equals 12 residues. CDR3 region: CASSTQGYGYTF. The CDR3 DNA is TGTGCCAGCAGCACACAGGGCTATGGCTACACCTTC. Variable domain in full (rest from reference TRBV7-2 and TRBJ1-2): GAGVSQSPSNKVTEKGKDVELRCDPISGHTALYWYRQSLGQGLEFLIYFQGNSAPDKSGLPSDRFSAERTGGSVSTLTIQRTQQEDSAVYLCASSTQGYGYTFGSGTRLTVV.

The chain carries TRBV12-5 and TRBJ1-5; D remains ambiguous. The length of the CDR3 is 14 residues. The germline V gene encodes CDR1 LGHNT and CDR2 FRNRAP. Trimming removed 7 bases at V and 6 bases at J, with 16 bases between. The CDR3 nucleotides read TGTGCTAGTGCCAGGACCCGCCTGGGTCAGCCCCAGCATTTT. This translates into CASARTRLGQPQHF.

The gene calls are TRBV20-1 and TRBJ2-7; 8 bases are a match to TRBD2. CDR3 size: 14 residues. V was pared by 5 bases and J by 4 bases, with 10 bases of the junction left unmatched. Germline CDR1 reads DFQATT; CDR2 reads SNEGSKA (reference sequence). The DNA for the CDR3 is TGCAGTGCTGTAGCGGGGAGGGGGGATTACGAGCAGTACTTC. This encodes CSAVAGRGDYEQYF.

This chain joins TRBV6-2 or TRBV6-3 and TRBJ2-1; TRBD2 matches at 7 bases. Trimming at V came to 6 bases and at J to 9 bases, leaving 5 bases not matched to a gene. Looked up from germline, CDR1 is MNHEY and CDR2 is SVGEGT. The CDR3 is made up of 12 amino acids. The CDR3 region is CASRRLAGEQFF. The CDR3 DNA is TGTGCCAGCAGACGACTAGCTGGTGAGCAGTTCTTC.

The chain is built from TRBV19 and TRBJ1-5; D is uncertain. Trimming cost V 5 bases and J 5 bases, with 7 bases left between them. The CDR3 contains 12 residues. Per the germline V gene, CDR1 is LNHDA and CDR2 is SQIVND (reference sequence). The CDR3, as DNA: TGTGCCAGTAGTTCCCTCGATCAGCCCCAGCATTTT. This sequence encodes CASSSLDQPQHF.

This rearrangement joins TRBV5-6 to TRBJ2-5; D is possibly TRBD1 (6 bases). Germline-derived CDR1 and CDR2 are SGHDT and YYEEEE. The V gene lost 2 bases and the J gene lost 4 bases, with 9 bases spanning the gap. The CDR3 spans 13 residues. This chain's CDR3 is CASSFTGLETQYF. DNA for the CDR3: TGTGCCAGCAGCTTTACAGGGTTAGAGACCCAGTACTTC.

The V and J genes are TRBV7-3 and TRBJ2-1; 7 bases agree with TRBD2. Germline loops: CDR1 SGHTA, CDR2 FQGTGA. The V and J ends lost 3 bases and 6 bases, in that order; junction bases with no gene match: 2. The CDR3 loop spans 13 amino acids. The CDR3 sequence: CASSFGGGNEQFF. The CDR3 DNA sequence: TGTGCCAGCAGCTTTGGGGGGGGCAATGAGCAGTTCTTC.

This chain connects TRBV30 to TRBJ1-2; D is ambiguous. The CDR3 is 12 residues long. Germline V lookup: CDR1 GTSNPN, CDR2 SVGIG (reference sequence). Trimming took off 0 bases at V and 2 bases at J, with 4 bases between the two ends. CDR3 DNA: TGTGCCTGGAGTGTTGTCAACTATGGCTACACCTTC. It yields the protein CAWSVVNYGYTF.

This CDR3 is CSVKDSQETQYF. In DNA form, the CDR3 reads TGCAGCGTGAAGGACAGTCAAGAGACCCAGTACTTC. The V gene is TRBV29-1, the J gene TRBJ2-5, with a tentative D call TRBD1 (6 bases). Trimming removed 6 bases at V and 2 bases at J, with 10 bases between. CDR1 and CDR2 (germline): SQVTM, ANQGSEA. The length of the CDR3 is 12 residues.

This clonotype came up once. The chain is built from TRBV29-1 and TRBJ2-1; D is tentatively TRBD1 or TRBD2 (5 bases each). This CDR3 comprises 15 residues. CDR1 and CDR2 (germline): SQVTM, ANQGSEA. The V end lost 5 bases, the J end lost 5 bases, and 19 bases lay between the germline ends. CDR3 sequence: CSVWDRGLNNNEQFF. CDR3 DNA sequence: TGCAGCGTTTGGGACCGAGGGCTAAATAACAATGAGCAGTTCTTC.